This note documents a single T cell receptor (beta chain) sequence. Its antigen target is currently unknown. No base qualities exist here, and no much larger clone lies one base off it. Using the deep immunoSEQ assay, TCR CDR3 regions were amplified from genomic DNA by multiplex PCR. For each cell subset, the extracted genomic DNA was distributed evenly across all wells of several immunoSEQ 96-well plates, and each plate served as one replicate. Each replicate PCR for sorted subsets received around 0.2 ug genomic DNA, equal to 30,000 or so T cell genomes. Purified libraries were quantified with a Qubit 3.0 fluorometer, sized on a Bioanalyzer 2100, and re-quantified with the KAPA Library Quantification kit. Every immunoSEQ 96-well plate was sequenced on a dedicated single-read 150-cycle Illumina NextSeq 550 flow cell. As for the authors' bioinformatics: Because the immunoSEQ output held only junctional sequences and lacked quality scores, the filtering could not match the filtering applied to full-length reads. To assign V/J genes and CDR3, sequences were annotated against IMGT germline references using PyIR, a Python wrapper for IgBLAST v1.9. Reads were filtered out if the reads had weak V/J assignments (E-value above 1e-6), no CDR3, stop codons, out-of-frame junctions, or ambiguous translated residues. V3J clonotypes were defined by identical inferred V gene, J gene, and CDR3 amino acid sequence. To compute the percentage overlap between repertoires, the number of shared unique clonotypes was divided by the size of the smaller repertoire. Three approaches were used to assess repertoire richness: RTK rarefaction, the Chao1 estimator, and Recon v2.1 estimates of unobserved clonotypes. Generation probabilities for all TCRbeta clonotypes obtained by the gDNA method from several donors were computed using OLGA. TCRdb stores this immuneACCESS table with in-frame sequences only. Part of the clones is absent; in the studies checked, under half of the shortfall reflects unresolved V genes, and no reason is known for the rest. V and J calls plus clone size are reproduced from that table; the DNA served to infer D and trimming. This sample holds around 1.9 million clones; approximately 92% were observed only once. Clones ranked in the top ten supply more than 1.5% of the sample.

Via the germline V gene, CDR1 is SGDLS and CDR2 YYNGEE. From the cysteine up to the phenylalanine, the CDR3 has a length of 15 residues. Solely the CDR3 DNA is kept, with 45 bases framed from the first base. V is reduced by 0 bases and J by 5 bases, leaving a spacing of 11 bases between them. This record belongs to a study of shared clonotypes between healthy human individuals (dated by TCRdb to about 2020). With regard to the full study: A couple of women and three men aged 18 to 49 years were included in the cohort. For each donor, three plates each were used for CD4 naive and CD4 memory, two plates were used for CD8 naive, and one plate was used for CD8 memory. Blood TCR repertoires of roughly 5 healthy adults were deeply sequenced to estimate repertoire size and the extent of clonotype sharing between individuals. Different laboratories and diverse techniques were used to prepare libraries and sequence TCR repertoires, to increase sequencing depth and limit assay-specific biases. Between about 0.85 and 9.5 billion PBMCs per donor were obtained by leukapheresis.

The paper as a whole reports these results and caveats: Compared with non-shared clonotypes, the clonotypes found in all four sorted-subset donors had higher generation probabilities. Incomplete sequencing was indicated by rarefaction of sorted-subset datasets, despite the large sequencing depth. Across a handful of donors, approximately 5% of naive CD4, 3.5% of naive CD8, under 2.5% of memory CD4, and over 0.35% of memory CD8 clonotypes were shared. Based on pairwise subsampling, the degree of clonotype sharing among donors was expected to be affected by sequencing depth. Because the study included only a small number of donors, the genetic and exposure-history diversity represented was limited. Sampling was limited to blood, and TCR repertoires in tissue likely differ from TCR repertoires in blood. Estimated clonotype richness was generally larger for naive than for memory subsets.

CD8 naive samples were obtained by positive selection for CCR7 among CD45RO-negative cells, yielding a CD45RA+CCR7+ population from which TemRA cells were excluded. The donors were healthy, HIV-negative adults who had no recently reported acute infections or vaccinations. All donors were Caucasian adults living in Nashville, Tennessee, USA. Blood was collected by leukapheresis, and PBMCs were isolated by Ficoll-Histopaque density gradient centrifugation and then cryopreserved in liquid nitrogen vapor phase. Analytical flow cytometry was used to check the purity and quantity of each magnetically sorted T cell population. From each sorted fraction, genomic DNA was isolated and quantified by UV absorbance on a Nanodrop 2000c.

Sample: naive CD8+ T cells from PBMCs. Explained via the paper, the cell subset or site label denotes: CD45RA+CCR7+. The sequence derives from a man in his late teens or twenties in good health. Some clones in this sample may be carry-over from other donors' samples. In this chain, TRBV9 is recombined with TRBJ2-2; TRBD2 is a weak D gene call, 5 bases matching. The DNA sequence is as follows: TGTGCCAGCAGCGTAGGGCGGACTTATACCGGGGAGCTGTTTTTT. This yields the protein CASSVGRTYTGELFF.